In its sample, the clone carrying this TCR beta chain was seen a few times. TCRdb independently ran MiXCR on the RT-PCR reads; one entry per CDR3 protein. The repertoire includes more than 600,000 distinct CDR3 sequences, 14% of them detected once, and about 3.9% sits in the top ten. V dropped 0 bases and J dropped 7; count of bases not matched to a gene: 4. CDR3 length: 15 residues. Germline values: CDR1 SGHRS, CDR2 YFSETQ. This receptor was identified in a female donor in good health, serving as a healthy control. Material: memory CD4+ T cells from blood. The chain carries TRBV5-1 and TRBJ2-1, with 10 bases lining up with TRBD2. The CDR3 region has the DNA TGCGCCAGCAGCTTGGGTACTAGCGGGACTAATGAGCAGTTCTTC. It codes for CASSLGTSGTNEQFF.